This TCR beta chain came from a study of blood T cell repertoires in COVID-19. Study details: Samples came from the United States, Italy and Spain, spanning acute and convalescent COVID-19. The analysed material was cDNA or gDNA that came from T cells, B-cell-depleted T cells, or PBMCs.

In the original workflow: By means of reference gene primer amplification, nucleated cell counts were estimated. The data were produced by immunoSEQ multiplex PCR, yet TCRdb's version contains in-frame clones alone and is incomplete. V, J and clone size reflect that table, while D and trimming were determined from the DNA. The repertoire consists of about 130,000 clones, with approximately 83% occurring once and the leading ten covering 18%. This clone was counted a single time. Sequencing was done on a sample of peripheral blood. This receptor was taken from a woman between 50 and 59 years old who had recovered from COVID-19.

CDR3 in DNA: TGTGCCAGCAGGACAGGGGCGGTTGGGTTGTTTTTT. Its protein is CASRTGAVGLFF. The chain links TRBV6-5 to TRBJ2-2; 8 nucleotides align to TRBD1. With V trimmed by 6 bases and J by 15 bases, 9 bases remained unmatched. The CDR3 contains 12 residues. CDR1 is MNHEY, CDR2 SVGAGI, per germline.